Described below is a single TCR beta chain sequence and its context. It lacks a known antigen. The record has no base qualities; no much larger clone is one base away. V loses 4 bases of germline sequence and J loses 4 bases, and the interval between the two ends is 18 bases. The germline V gene encodes CDR1 LGHDT and CDR2 YNNKEL (reference sequence). Including cysteine and phenylalanine, the CDR3 has 16 amino acids. This entry keeps only the CDR3 DNA: 48 bases, framed from base 1. The sample is drawn from a study of blood T cell repertoires in COVID-19 (dated by TCRdb to 2019 to 2021). Looking at the study overall: Samples from collaborators originated in the United States, Italy and Spain and spanned both the acute and convalescent phases of COVID-19. The sample metadata nearly always contained a de-identified subject ID, COVID-19 status, age in years and sex. The prospective study material was composed of cDNA or gDNA derived from T cells, B-cell-depleted T cells, or PBMCs. The repertoires were released in a freely available public database intended as a resource for research on the immune response to SARS-CoV-2. Where available, HLA class I and class II types were taken from metadata supplied by the sample provider and were not determined by assay-based typing. The dataset comprised deeply sampled blood TCRbeta repertoires from subjects exposed to, actively infected with, or recovered from COVID-19. Samples were obtained from the ongoing ImmuneRACE study (first 160 participants) and from about 1,300 subjects provided by 6 global collaborators.

Collaborating institutions collected whole blood in K2EDTA tubes following their own protocols. Collaborator samples were shipped for TCRbeta analysis as frozen whole blood, isolated PBMCs, or DNA extracted from either sample type. The investigation overall reported the following: The quantity of clinical and demographic metadata differed by source and by participant and was supplied without curation.

TCRbeta CDR3 regions were amplified from genomic DNA by means of the immunoSEQ Assay, a bias-controlled multiplex PCR. In the authors' own workflow: The number of nucleated cells in each sample was estimated by amplification of reference gene primers within the assay. To quantify the absolute abundance of each unique TCRbeta CDR3 rearrangement, sequence reads were collapsed and filtered. For each sample, productive Simpson clonality was calculated as the square root of Simpson's diversity index over productive rearrangements. TCRdb retrieved this table from immuneACCESS and kept in-frame rearrangements only. Not all clones are present; in checked studies, unresolved V genes account for under half, and no reason is known for the remainder. Clone size and the V and J calls come from that table; the DNA yielded D and trimming. For this sample there are about 73,000 clones; around four fifths appear just once. 5.3% of the sample goes to the ten largest clones.

The chain links TRBV3-1 (or the pseudogene TRBV3-2) with TRBJ2-3; TRBD2 is possibly the D segment (6 matching bases). The sample was peripheral blood. This receptor was identified in a man aged 50 to 60 with active COVID-19. The nucleotide sequence is given as TGTGCCAGCAGCCGGCATTCTGGAGGGGAGGCAGATACGCAGTATTTT. It codes for CASSRHSGGEADTQYF.